The 10 T cell receptor beta chains below were found in one sample sequenced in a study of T cells expressing NK-cell markers. TCRdb re-called the 5' RACE reads and gives one entry per CDR3 protein, without DNA. The sample includes approximately 440,000 distinct CDR3 sequences. The sequenced material came from blood T cells: a sorted CD56 or NKG2C T cell subset, CD4+ or CD8+ T cells, or bulk PBMC T cells (not recorded which). These receptors were taken from a woman aged 45-65 years in good health.

The rearrangement joins TRBV5-1 to TRBJ2-7; TCRdb designates TRBD2, a call that cannot be tested without DNA. Germline V CDR1 and CDR2: SGHRS, YFSETQ. The CDR3 spans 15 residues. CDR3 loop: CASSSPGGRFHEQYF. The full variable domain, completed using reference TRBV5-1 and TRBJ2-7, is KAGVTQTPRYLIKTRGQQVTLSCSPISGHRSVSWYQQTPGQGLQFLFEYFSETQRNKGNFPGRFSGRQFSNSRSEMNVSTLELGDSALYLCASSSPGGRFHEQYFGPGTRLTVT.

The chain recombines TRBV7-8 with TRBJ1-2; TCRdb's D call of TRBD1 is untestable without DNA. There are 16 residues in the CDR3. Germline lookup yields CDR1 SGHVS and CDR2 FQNEAQ. This chain's CDR3 is CASSPGRTGGGFGYTF. Drawing the rest from reference TRBV7-8 and TRBJ1-2, the complete variable domain is GAGVSQSPRYKVAKRGQDVALRCDPISGHVSLFWYQQALGQGPEFLTYFQNEAQLDKSGLPSDRFFAERPEGSVSTLKIQRTQQEDSAVYLCASSPGRTGGGFGYTFGSGTRLTVV.

The CDR3: CASSLSGSYTQYF. The chain combines TRBV6-4 with TRBJ2-3; the D gene TCRdb calls, TRBD2, cannot be checked with no DNA. Germline V gene sequence: CDR1 MRHNA, CDR2 SNTAGT. This CDR3 spans 13 amino acids.

The gene calls are TRBV25-1 and TRBJ1-5. Germline CDR1 and CDR2: MGHDK and SYGVNS. The CDR3 consists of 14 residues. The CDR3 loop is CASSESQSNQPQHF.

The V gene is TRBV7-8, the J gene TRBJ2-4; checking the TCRdb D call of TRBD2 is not possible without DNA. CDR1 is SGHVS and CDR2 is FQNEAQ in the germline V gene. CDR3 size: 18 residues. Here the CDR3 reads CASSIGTSGPVAKNIQYF.

The V gene is TRBV11-2, the J gene TRBJ2-1; lacking DNA, the TRBD2 call made by TCRdb goes unchecked. CDR1 and CDR2 from the germline V gene are SGHAT and FQNNGV. This CDR3 spans 14 amino acids. This chain's CDR3 is CASKRGRALDEQFF.

This chain joins TRBV30 and TRBJ2-3; absent DNA, TCRdb's TRBD1 call cannot be checked. The CDR3 covers 16 residues. CDR1 and CDR2 from the germline V gene are GTSNPN and SVGIG (reference sequence). CDR3: CAWMPVLSQGGDTQYF.

The genes are TRBV2 and TRBJ1-4. The length of the CDR3 is 17 residues. CDR1 SNHLY and CDR2 FYNNEI come from the germline V gene. CDR3 in amino acids: CASFPSGVWVVREKLFF.

The J gene is TRBJ1-4, the V gene TRBV5-5. Per the germline V gene, CDR1 is SGHKS and CDR2 is YYEKEE (reference sequence). The CDR3 has 13 residues. CDR3 sequence reads: CASSLVGNEKLFF. Full variable domain (missing parts from reference TRBV5-5 and TRBJ1-4): DAGVTQSPTHLIKTRGQQVTLRCSPISGHKSVSWYQQVLGQGPQFIFQYYEKEERGRGNFPDRFSARQFPNYSSELNVNALLLGDSALYLCASSLVGNEKLFFGSGTQLSVL.

The rearrangement links TRBV29-1 to TRBJ1-1; TCRdb gives TRBD1 as the D gene, but with no DNA this cannot be confirmed. CDR3 length: 14 residues. Looked up from germline, CDR1 is SQVTM and CDR2 is ANQGSEA. The CDR3 is CSVADRGHGTEAFF.